The T cell receptor (beta chain) under discussion was sequenced for a study of cytomegalovirus exposure and HLA in healthy donors. Across the study: An earlier analysis found 120 million or so unique TCR beta sequences from approximately 190 million T cells.

Turning to this clone: Its antigen is still unknown.

General study results and limits: In a later analysis, TCR beta V- and J-gene trimming was associated with a missense DCLRE1C variant. The study found most TCR sequences rare, yet found some public TCRs in many donors.

PCR involved 60 Vbeta and 13 Jbeta primers. Methods used by the authors: Counted up in a later analysis, unique TCR beta chains came to some 72 million, with around 12 million shared. Sequenced by immunoSEQ multiplex PCR; TCRdb stores in-frame clones only, minus some. The DNA was the basis for D and trimming; V, J and clone size are from that table. The data hold 80,000 to 100,000 clones, with 81% observed a single time. Sequenced material: PBMCs. The TCR sequence derives from a human donor in good health.

The CDR3 loop reads CASRLGGTGQPQHF. CDR3 coding DNA: TGTGCCAGCAGACTTGGAGGGACAGGTCAGCCCCAGCATTTT. V and J are TRBV28 and TRBJ1-5; the match to TRBD1 covers 8 bases. V was pared by 6 bases and J by 6 bases, with 7 bases of the junction left unmatched. Germline V gene sequence: CDR1 MDHEN, CDR2 SYDVKM. This CDR3 is built from 14 residues. The complete variable domain, with remaining parts taken from reference TRBV28 and TRBJ1-5, reads DVKVTQSSRYLVKRTGEKVFLECVQDMDHENMFWYRQDPGLGLRLIYFSYDVKMKEKGDIPEGYSVSREKKERFSLILESASTNQTSMYLCASRLGGTGQPQHFGDGTRLSIL.